The clone carrying this T cell receptor (beta chain) has only a few counts. Its matching antigen is unknown. TCRdb itself ran the RT-PCR reads through MiXCR, one entry per CDR3 protein. The sample lists 450,000 to 600,000 distinct CDR3 sequences, under 9% occurring once. These data belong to a study of response to subunit inactivated influenza vaccine. Overall study findings and caveats: Authors suggested each seasonal flu vaccination may recruit only limited numbers of new T cells.

Germline V gene lookup returns CDR1 DFQATT and CDR2 SNEGSKA (reference sequence). This CDR3 is 15 amino acids long. The trim removed 6 bases at V and 5 bases at J, leaving 14 bases unmatched. The sample in question was PBMCs from blood, obtained less than 30 months after vaccination. This receptor was taken from a man aged 50 to 69 who received an inactivated influenza vaccine. The rearrangement joins TRBV20-1 to TRBJ1-1; 8 bases align to TRBD1. Written as DNA, the CDR3 is TGCAGTGCCCTCGGACAGGGTGGGACATGGACTGAAGCTTTCTTT. Translation: CSALGQGGTWTEAFF.